These T cell receptor beta chains were read from a single sample in a study of Graves' ophthalmopathy and Graves' hyperthyroidism. TCRdb re-derived calls from the multiplex PCR reads in MiXCR, one entry per CDR3 protein. The sample has 150,000 to 200,000 distinct CDR3 sequences; approximately 38% are singletons. The specimen was peripheral blood. These receptors were taken from a woman aged 40 to 55 with Graves' ophthalmopathy. CDR3s include the opening cysteine and the closing phenylalanine or tryptophan. D genes are given only for firm matches. Expanded clones are given a class, and other clones once, few, many or no size at all.

cdr3_nt: TGTGCCAGCAGCAGGGACAGGGGGTTTTACGAGCAGTACTTC; cdr3_aa: CASSRDRGFYEQYF; d_call: TRBD1; v_call: TRBV7-9; j_call: TRBJ2-7; clone_size: many
cdr3_nt: TGTGCCAGCAGCCAAGGCCCAAGCCCAAGCTATGGCTACACCTTC; cdr3_aa: CASSQGPSPSYGYTF; d_call: NA; v_call: TRBV3-1; j_call: TRBJ1-2; clone_size: many
cdr3_nt: TGTGCCAGCACTTCCAAGGGTGTTGGGGCCAACGTCCTGACTTTC; cdr3_aa: CASTSKGVGANVLTF; d_call: NA; v_call: TRBV28; j_call: TRBJ2-6; clone_size: NA
cdr3_nt: TGCGCCAGCAGCTTATCTGCGACAGGGAATGGCTACACCTTC; cdr3_aa: CASSLSATGNGYTF; d_call: TRBD1; v_call: TRBV5-1; j_call: TRBJ1-2; clone_size: many
cdr3_nt: TGTGCCAGCAGTTTGGGCCCCCCCACAGGGTATCCGGGCACTGAAGCTTTCTTT; cdr3_aa: CASSLGPPTGYPGTEAFF; d_call: NA; v_call: TRBV12-3/TRBV12-4; j_call: TRBJ1-1; clone_size: NA
cdr3_nt: TGTGCCAGCAGCTCCCGACCTCGGCTAGAAGGACGTTATCAAGAGACCCAGTACTTC; cdr3_aa: CASSSRPRLEGRYQETQYF; d_call: NA; v_call: TRBV11-2; j_call: TRBJ2-5; clone_size: many
cdr3_nt: TGTGCCAGCAGTTTACTGAACAGGGAAGAGACCCAGTACTTC; cdr3_aa: CASSLLNREETQYF; d_call: NA; v_call: TRBV27; j_call: TRBJ2-5; clone_size: many
cdr3_nt: TGTGCCAGCAGATCTCTCCGGGACAGGGGTGAAGCTTTCTTT; cdr3_aa: CASRSLRDRGEAFF; d_call: TRBD1; v_call: TRBV27; j_call: TRBJ1-1; clone_size: many
cdr3_nt: TGTGCCAGCAGCTCCCTAGAGCGAGAGACCCAGTACTTC; cdr3_aa: CASSSLERETQYF; d_call: NA; v_call: TRBV12-3/TRBV12-4; j_call: TRBJ2-5; clone_size: few
cdr3_nt: TGTGCCAGCAGTAGTCGAGGGGGAACTGAAGCTTTCTTT; cdr3_aa: CASSSRGGTEAFF; d_call: NA; v_call: TRBV6-5; j_call: TRBJ1-1; clone_size: few
cdr3_nt: TGTGCCACCAGTGATTTGGTCGGCGACCTCAATGAGCAGTTCTTC; cdr3_aa: CATSDLVGDLNEQFF; d_call: NA; v_call: TRBV24-1; j_call: TRBJ2-1; clone_size: many
cdr3_nt: TGTGCCAGCAGCCCTACGAGCGCAATGTACACAGATACGCAGTATTTT; cdr3_aa: CASSPTSAMYTDTQYF; d_call: NA; v_call: TRBV11-2; j_call: TRBJ2-3; clone_size: many
cdr3_nt: TGTGCCAGCATACCGGGACTAGCGGGAGGGCATGAGCAGTACTTC; cdr3_aa: CASIPGLAGGHEQYF; d_call: TRBD2; v_call: TRBV6-1; j_call: TRBJ2-7; clone_size: many
cdr3_nt: TGTGCCAGCAATTACGCCCGCGCTTCATCCGAGCAGTACTTC; cdr3_aa: CASNYARASSEQYF; d_call: NA; v_call: TRBV6-5; j_call: TRBJ2-7; clone_size: few
cdr3_nt: TGCGCCAGCAGCGCAGGGGCCCCGAACACTGAAGCTTTCTTT; cdr3_aa: CASSAGAPNTEAFF; d_call: NA; v_call: TRBV5-1; j_call: TRBJ1-1; clone_size: many
cdr3_nt: TGCGCCAGCAGCCCAAAAATCGACAGGCCGAATCAGCCCCAGCATTTT; cdr3_aa: CASSPKIDRPNQPQHF; d_call: NA; v_call: TRBV4-1; j_call: TRBJ1-5; clone_size: many
cdr3_nt: TGCAGCGGGGGACAGGGTTCTCGGACTGAAGCTTTCTTT; cdr3_aa: CSGGQGSRTEAFF; d_call: TRBD1; v_call: TRBV29-1; j_call: TRBJ1-1; clone_size: many
cdr3_nt: TGTGCCAGCAGCGTACGTGCGGAAGGCCCCTATGGCTACACCTTC; cdr3_aa: CASSVRAEGPYGYTF; d_call: NA; v_call: TRBV6-2/TRBV6-3; j_call: TRBJ1-2; clone_size: few
cdr3_nt: TGTGCCAGCAGCGCAGGGGAATGGGGTTCACCCCTCCACTTT; cdr3_aa: CASSAGEWGSPLHF; d_call: NA; v_call: TRBV2; j_call: TRBJ1-6; clone_size: many
cdr3_nt: TGTGCCAGCAGTTGGACTAGCGGGCGCGAGCAGTACTTC; cdr3_aa: CASSWTSGREQYF; d_call: TRBD2; v_call: TRBV27; j_call: TRBJ2-7; clone_size: once
cdr3_nt: TGTGCCAGCAGTTTATTCGGTACAGGCAAGTACAATCAGCCCCAGCATTTT; cdr3_aa: CASSLFGTGKYNQPQHF; d_call: NA; v_call: TRBV27; j_call: TRBJ1-5; clone_size: many
cdr3_nt: TGTGCCAGCAGCTTCGGGGGTTCTGAATACGAGCAGTACTTC; cdr3_aa: CASSFGGSEYEQYF; d_call: NA; v_call: TRBV7-9; j_call: TRBJ2-7; clone_size: many
cdr3_nt: TGCAGTGCTAGACTCCCCTCTGGGGCGGATGGCTACACCTTC; cdr3_aa: CSARLPSGADGYTF; d_call: NA; v_call: TRBV20-1; j_call: TRBJ1-2; clone_size: many
cdr3_nt: TGTGCCATCAGTCAGGACGGGATTAACTATGGCTACACCTTC; cdr3_aa: CAISQDGINYGYTF; d_call: NA; v_call: TRBV10-3; j_call: TRBJ1-2; clone_size: many
cdr3_nt: TGTGCCAGCTCACCTGGGGCCTCGGACACTGAAGCTTTCTTT; cdr3_aa: CASSPGASDTEAFF; d_call: NA; v_call: TRBV18; j_call: TRBJ1-1; clone_size: NA
cdr3_nt: TGCAGTGCTAGTGATTGGGCAGTCTTAGCCAAAAACATTCAGTACTTC; cdr3_aa: CSASDWAVLAKNIQYF; d_call: NA; v_call: TRBV20-1; j_call: TRBJ2-4; clone_size: many
cdr3_nt: TGTGCCAGCAGTCCTCCGGGGGGAACTGAAGCTTTCTTT; cdr3_aa: CASSPPGGTEAFF; d_call: NA; v_call: TRBV12-3/TRBV12-4; j_call: TRBJ1-1; clone_size: NA
cdr3_nt: TGTGCCAGCAGCCCCTCACCCGGAGGATCGGACTCACCCCTCCACTTT; cdr3_aa: CASSPSPGGSDSPLHF; d_call: NA; v_call: TRBV11-3; j_call: TRBJ1-6; clone_size: many
cdr3_nt: TGTGCCAGCAGGCAGACGTTGGCGGGTGGCGAGACCCAGTACTTC; cdr3_aa: CASRQTLAGGETQYF; d_call: NA; v_call: TRBV6-2/TRBV6-3; j_call: TRBJ2-5; clone_size: many
cdr3_nt: TGTGCCAGCAGCCCTTATACCACAGGTGACGTGAACACCGGGGAGCTGTTTTTT; cdr3_aa: CASSPYTTGDVNTGELFF; d_call: NA; v_call: TRBV11-2; j_call: TRBJ2-2; clone_size: many
cdr3_nt: TGTGCCAGCAGTTTGAAACCGACTGAAGCTTTCTTT; cdr3_aa: CASSLKPTEAFF; d_call: NA; v_call: TRBV28; j_call: TRBJ1-1; clone_size: few
cdr3_nt: TGTGCCAGTAGTATAGAAAGGCAGAAGAACACTGAAGCTTTCTTT; cdr3_aa: CASSIERQKNTEAFF; d_call: NA; v_call: TRBV19; j_call: TRBJ1-1; clone_size: many
cdr3_nt: TGTGCCAGCAGGACGCGAGCGGGCAATCAGCCCCAGCATTTT; cdr3_aa: CASRTRAGNQPQHF; d_call: NA; v_call: TRBV6-2/TRBV6-3; j_call: TRBJ1-5; clone_size: many
cdr3_nt: TGTGCCAGCAGTGAAGAAGCAGGGACTAATCAGCCCCAGCATTTT; cdr3_aa: CASSEEAGTNQPQHF; d_call: NA; v_call: TRBV2; j_call: TRBJ1-5; clone_size: NA
cdr3_nt: TGTGCCAGCAGCCTACCGGTCGGGAGCGCCTACGAGCAGTACTTC; cdr3_aa: CASSLPVGSAYEQYF; d_call: NA; v_call: TRBV11-2; j_call: TRBJ2-7; clone_size: NA
cdr3_nt: TGTGCCAGCAGTTACCCTGGTATGGAGACTTTCTTT; cdr3_aa: CASSYPGMETFF; d_call: NA; v_call: TRBV6-2/TRBV6-3; j_call: TRBJ1-1; clone_size: NA
cdr3_nt: TGTGCCACCGGGGACAGAGAATATTCACCCCTCCACTTT; cdr3_aa: CATGDREYSPLHF; d_call: TRBD1; v_call: TRBV10-3; j_call: TRBJ1-6; clone_size: many
cdr3_nt: TGTGCCAGCAGCGCTCTAGCGGGAAAGATCTACGAGCAGTACTTC; cdr3_aa: CASSALAGKIYEQYF; d_call: TRBD2; v_call: TRBV6-2/TRBV6-3; j_call: TRBJ2-7; clone_size: many
cdr3_nt: TGTGCCAGCTCACCAGAGGGAGGATACTATGGCTACACCTTC; cdr3_aa: CASSPEGGYYGYTF; d_call: NA; v_call: TRBV18; j_call: TRBJ1-2; clone_size: many
cdr3_nt: TGTGCCAGCAGCTTATACGCTGATAAGAACGAGCAGTACTTC; cdr3_aa: CASSLYADKNEQYF; d_call: NA; v_call: TRBV7-8; j_call: TRBJ2-7; clone_size: NA
cdr3_nt: TGTGCCAGTTTGGACAGGGGGATGAACACTGAAGCTTTCTTT; cdr3_aa: CASLDRGMNTEAFF; d_call: TRBD1; v_call: TRBV19; j_call: TRBJ1-1; clone_size: many
cdr3_nt: TGTGCCAGCAGCTCACAGAGGACGGGTCCGTATGGCTACACCTTC; cdr3_aa: CASSSQRTGPYGYTF; d_call: NA; v_call: TRBV11-2; j_call: TRBJ1-2; clone_size: NA
cdr3_nt: TGTGCCAGCAGTTACATGGATGGCTACATTTCCTACGAGCAGTACTTC; cdr3_aa: CASSYMDGYISYEQYF; d_call: NA; v_call: TRBV6-2/TRBV6-3; j_call: TRBJ2-7; clone_size: few
cdr3_nt: TGTGCCAGCAGTTACTCGGTCCCTAGGAACACGCAGTATTTT; cdr3_aa: CASSYSVPRNTQYF; d_call: NA; v_call: TRBV6-2/TRBV6-3; j_call: TRBJ2-3; clone_size: NA
cdr3_nt: TGCAGTGCTAGGACTGGGCACGGCTACACCTTC; cdr3_aa: CSARTGHGYTF; d_call: NA; v_call: TRBV20-1; j_call: TRBJ1-2; clone_size: NA
cdr3_nt: TGTGCCAGCAGTTTATCATCTCCGAGGGTTAACACTGAAGCTTTCTTT; cdr3_aa: CASSLSSPRVNTEAFF; d_call: NA; v_call: TRBV12-3/TRBV12-4; j_call: TRBJ1-1; clone_size: NA